Sequencing of this TCR beta chain was carried out in a study of cytomegalovirus exposure and HLA in healthy donors. Germline-derived CDR1 and CDR2 are MNHNS and SASEGT. The CDR3 consists of 13 residues. The germline V and J ends were trimmed by 10 bases and 3 bases, with 13 bases remaining between them. General study results and limits: An analysis was carried out later, and it reportedly showed fewer N-insertions in an Asian-associated ancestry cluster than the approximately 670-donor mean. TRBV6-2, TRBV6-3 and other indistinguishable V segments were excluded.

A note on this clone: Its antigen is not known.

A multiplex PCR was run with 60 Vbeta primers and 13 Jbeta primers. Profiling relied on immunoSEQ multiplex PCR, and the TCRdb table lists in-frame clones only, not all of them. This table has hundreds of thousands of clones, roughly 70% appearing once. The chain combines TRBV6-1 with TRBJ2-1; a weak D match, TRBD1 (5 bases). Sequenced: PBMCs. The sequence came from a female donor in good health and CMV-seronegative. In nucleotides, the CDR3 is TGTGCCACCATGGGGCGTATCTACAATGAGCAGTTCTTC. The encoded protein is CATMGRIYNEQFF.